What follows are 20 T cell receptor beta chains derived from one specimen sequenced in a study of long-term antiretroviral therapy in people with HIV. The libraries were made with immunoSEQ v3.0 at survey level. The assay was immunoSEQ multiplex PCR, and TCRdb's table has in-frame clones only and misses some. Of 30,000 to 40,000 clones in the sample, about 94% were seen once. The sequenced sample was unsorted PBMCs, obtained approximately 5 years after starting antiretroviral therapy. Receptors originate from a woman in her forties or fifties with HIV.

This chain links TRBV11-2 with TRBJ2-3, with TRBD2 identical over 8 bases. CDR1 and CDR2 (germline): SGHAT, FQNNGV. This CDR3 has 16 amino acids. V was clipped by 3 bases and J by 3 bases; unmatched bases: 8. The CDR3 DNA reads as TGTGCCAGCAGCTTTTTCCAGCGGGGGCGAACAGATACGCAGTATTTT. Translation gives CASSFFQRGRTDTQYF.

The chain links TRBV4-1 to TRBJ2-7; a weak D match, TRBD1 (5 bases). The germline CDR1 and CDR2 sequences are MGHRA and YSYEKL. V was pared by 0 bases and J by 1 base, with 13 bases between. This CDR3 contains 16 residues. CDR3 region: CASSQDAQGRSYEQYF. Here the CDR3 DNA reads TGCGCCAGCAGCCAAGATGCCCAGGGCCGATCCTACGAGCAGTACTTC.

CDR3 nucleotide sequence: TGTGCCAGCAGGGACAGGGCAGATACGCAGTATTTT. It encodes CASRDRADTQYF. The chain is built from TRBV6-5 and TRBJ2-3; 8 positions agree with TRBD1. J was trimmed by 4 bases and V by 6 bases; bases with no gene match: 0. This CDR3 has 12 amino acids. From germline, CDR1 is MNHEY and CDR2 SVGAGI.

This rearrangement joins TRBV11-3 to TRBJ2-3, with a possible D match to TRBD1 (8 bases). From germline, CDR1 is SGHNT and CDR2 YENEEA. CDR3 length: 15 residues. The V gene lost 6 bases and the J gene lost 6 bases, with 19 bases spanning the gap. The CDR3 nucleotides are TGTGCCAGCAGTCAGGAGGGGGGGGACAGGGATACGCAGTATTTT. This gives the protein CASSQEGGDRDTQYF.

The chain combines TRBV7-9 with TRBJ1-4; no firm D call. Per germline, CDR1 SEHNR and CDR2 FQNEAQ (reference sequence). This CDR3 comprises 15 residues. Trimming removed 6 bases at V and 8 bases at J, with 19 bases between. The CDR3 DNA follows: TGTGCCAGCAGTTCTCGGCTAGGAGAATCAGAAAAACTGTTTTTT. Its protein product is CASSSRLGESEKLFF. The full variable domain, its missing parts supplied by reference TRBV7-9 and TRBJ1-4, is DTGVSQNPRHKITKRGQNVTFRCDPISEHNRLYWYRQTLGQGPEFLTYFQNEAQLEKSRLLSDRFSAERPKGSFSTLEIQRTEQGDSAMYLCASSSRLGESEKLFFGSGTQLSVL.

V and J are TRBV4-1 and TRBJ1-5; the D is unclear. Germline CDR1 is MGHRA and CDR2 is YSYEKL. The ends were cut back, 3 bases at V and 5 bases at J, with 17 bases in the middle. There are 16 residues in the CDR3. The CDR3 protein is CASSHSGETNYQPQHF. The CDR3 bases are TGCGCCAGCAGCCATTCTGGAGAGACTAACTATCAGCCCCAGCATTTT.

V usage is TRBV7-2 and J usage is TRBJ2-5; 8 bases line up with TRBD2. Germline values: CDR1 SGHTA, CDR2 FQGNSA. The CDR3 is made up of 17 amino acids. The V segment lost 1 base and the J segment 5 bases; nucleotides outside the gene matches: 12. This CDR3 reads CASSLGLAPTGGETQYF. CDR3 nucleotide sequence: TGTGCCAGCAGCTTAGGGCTAGCCCCTACGGGGGGGGAGACCCAGTACTTC.

The chain couples TRBV2 to TRBJ2-3; a possible D gene is TRBD2 (5 bases). The CDR3 totals 12 residues. V lost 7 bases and J 3 bases, leaving 8 bases between the germline ends. Germline CDR1 and CDR2: SNHLY and FYNNEI. CDR3 sequence reads: CASNIATDTQYF. CDR3 sequence (DNA): TGTGCCAGCAATATAGCGACAGATACGCAGTATTTT.

This clone is a singleton in its sample. The V gene is TRBV5-8, the J gene TRBJ2-3, with 8 bases matching TRBD1. The germline CDR1 and CDR2 sequences are SGHTS and YDEGEE. Germline trimming cut 3 bases from V and 2 bases from J; bases unmatched to any gene: 11. This CDR3 is 17 amino acids long. Written as DNA, the CDR3 is TGTGCCAGCAGCTCTTTCTACGGACAGGGTTACACAGATACGCAGTATTTT. As protein: CASSSFYGQGYTDTQYF. Variable domain in full (rest from reference TRBV5-8 and TRBJ2-3): EAGVTQSPTHLIKTRGQQATLRCSPISGHTSVYWYQQALGLGLQFLLWYDEGEERNRGNFPPRFSGRQFPNYSSELNVNALELEDSALYLCASSSFYGQGYTDTQYFGPGTRLTVL.

This chain uses TRBV10-1 with TRBJ2-7; D possibly corresponds to TRBD2 (5 bases). Trimming shortened V by 10 bases and J by 5 bases, and 18 bases separated the two germline ends. Germline V lookup: CDR1 WNHNN, CDR2 SYGVQD (reference sequence). This CDR3 is 13 amino acids long. The CDR3 sequence: CATKRSGVHEQYF. DNA for the CDR3: TGCGCCACCAAACGGTCCGGGGTGCACGAGCAGTACTTC.

The table lists this clone with a count of one. J is TRBJ1-3 and V is TRBV19; 7 positions match TRBD1. Trimming took 5 bases from V and 4 from J; bases not matched to a gene: 8. The germline gives CDR1 LNHDA, CDR2 SQIVND (reference sequence). The CDR3 totals 15 residues. CDR3 region: CASSLPTGYGNTIYF. DNA for the CDR3: TGTGCCAGTAGTTTACCGACAGGGTACGGAAACACCATATATTTT.

The chain couples TRBV25-1 to TRBJ2-2; weak D call: TRBD2 (6 bases). Germline values: CDR1 MGHDK, CDR2 SYGVNS. V was trimmed by 7 bases and J by 0 bases, leaving 12 bases between them. The CDR3 has 15 amino acids. The CDR3: CASKSSGPNTGELFF. The CDR3 bases are TGTGCCAGCAAAAGTAGCGGTCCGAACACCGGGGAGCTGTTTTTT.

The chain has TRBV5-5 and TRBJ2-1; D gene unclear. Germline V lookup: CDR1 SGHKS, CDR2 YYEKEE (reference sequence). The CDR3 is 16 residues long. Trimming left V 0 bases short and J 0 bases short, with 10 bases between. CDR3 nucleotides: TGTGCCAGCAGCTTGGGTGGTTCTTTCTCCTACAATGAGCAGTTCTTC. Amino acid sequence: CASSLGGSFSYNEQFF. The full variable domain, with the rest looked up from reference TRBV5-5 and TRBJ2-1, is DAGVTQSPTHLIKTRGQQVTLRCSPISGHKSVSWYQQVLGQGPQFIFQYYEKEERGRGNFPDRFSARQFPNYSSELNVNALLLGDSALYLCASSLGGSFSYNEQFFGPGTRLTVL.

The genes are TRBV10-1 and TRBJ2-5; TRBD1 matches at 9 bases. Germline V gene data show CDR1 as WNHNN and CDR2 as SYGVQD (reference sequence). The CDR3 runs 14 residues. Unmatched junction bases numbered 2, after V lost 4 bases and J lost 2 bases. The CDR3 spells CASSGDRDQETQYF. CDR3 DNA: TGCGCCAGCAGTGGGGACAGGGATCAAGAGACCCAGTACTTC.

The rearrangement uses TRBV30 and TRBJ1-2, with 7 bases lining up with TRBD1. CDR1 and CDR2 from the germline V gene are GTSNPN and SVGIG (reference sequence). The ends lost 0 bases at V and 5 bases at J; junction bases unmatched: 0. The CDR3 runs to 12 residues. The chain's CDR3 is CAWSVTGYGYTF. CDR3 sequence (DNA): TGTGCCTGGAGTGTGACAGGGTATGGCTACACCTTC.

In nucleotides, the CDR3 is TGTGCCAGCAGCCAGAGACAGTGGGGCTACACCTTC. Protein product: CASSQRQWGYTF. The rearrangement joins TRBV4-2 to TRBJ1-2, with a tentative D call TRBD1 (5 bases). The CDR3 is made up of 12 amino acids. Germline-derived CDR1 and CDR2 are LGHNA and YNFKEQ. V was clipped by 3 bases and J by 8 bases, with 10 bases between them.

The chain uses TRBV7-6 and TRBJ1-6, with D unresolved. The germline V and J ends were trimmed by 5 bases and 2 bases, with 13 bases remaining between them. The CDR3 is 16 amino acids. The germline CDR1 and CDR2 sequences are SGHVS and FNYEAQ. CDR3 DNA: TGTGCCAGCAGCCGCTTAGGAGCAACCTATAATTCACCCCTCCACTTT. Translation: CASSRLGATYNSPLHF.

This chain joins TRBV25-1 and TRBJ2-2; 9 nucleotides align to TRBD1. Trimming at V came to 7 bases and at J to 8 bases, leaving 8 bases not matched to a gene. This CDR3 spans 14 amino acids. Germline V lookup: CDR1 MGHDK, CDR2 SYGVNS. In DNA, the CDR3 is TGTGCCAGCACCGTACAGGGGGCGTCGGGGGAGCTGTTTTTT. Translation gives CASTVQGASGELFF.

The chain carries TRBV4-1 and TRBJ2-5; unclear D gene. The CDR3 has 16 amino acids. Germline V CDR1 and CDR2: MGHRA, YSYEKL. Trimming removed 1 base at V and 2 bases at J, with 14 bases between. CDR3 coding DNA: TGCGCCAGCAGCCAAGTCCCAGATACCCGTCAAGAGACCCAGTACTTC. Amino acids: CASSQVPDTRQETQYF.

The J gene is TRBJ1-1, the V gene TRBV6-5; D gene unclear. The CDR3 covers 12 residues. Trimming stripped 7 bases from V and 3 bases from J, with 9 bases between. Germline loops: CDR1 MNHEY, CDR2 SVGAGI. For the CDR3, the DNA is TGTGCCAGCACCAACCGGTACACTGAAGCTTTCTTT. Residues: CASTNRYTEAFF.